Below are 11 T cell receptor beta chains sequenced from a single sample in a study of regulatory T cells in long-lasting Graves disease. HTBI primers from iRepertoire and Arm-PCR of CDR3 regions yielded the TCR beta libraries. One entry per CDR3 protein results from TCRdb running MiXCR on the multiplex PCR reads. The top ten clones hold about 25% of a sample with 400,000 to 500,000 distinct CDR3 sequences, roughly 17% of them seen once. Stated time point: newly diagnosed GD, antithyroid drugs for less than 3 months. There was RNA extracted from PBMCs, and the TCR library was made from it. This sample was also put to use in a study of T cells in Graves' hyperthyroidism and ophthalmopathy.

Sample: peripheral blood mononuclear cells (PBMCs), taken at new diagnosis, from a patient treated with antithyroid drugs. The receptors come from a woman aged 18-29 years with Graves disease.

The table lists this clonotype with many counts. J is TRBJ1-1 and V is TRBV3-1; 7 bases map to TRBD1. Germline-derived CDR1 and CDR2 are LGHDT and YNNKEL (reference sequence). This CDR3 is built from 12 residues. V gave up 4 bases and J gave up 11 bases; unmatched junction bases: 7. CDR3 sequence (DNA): TGTGCCAGCAGCCTGGGACAGCTCCCGGCTTTCTTT. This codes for CASSLGQLPAFF.

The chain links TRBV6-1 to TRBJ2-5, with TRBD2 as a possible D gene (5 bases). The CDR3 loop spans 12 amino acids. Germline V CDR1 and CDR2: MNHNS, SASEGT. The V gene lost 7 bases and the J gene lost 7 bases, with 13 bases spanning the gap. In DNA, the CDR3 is TGTGCCAGCACCCCGGGAAGGGTGACCCAGTACTTC. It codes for CASTPGRVTQYF.

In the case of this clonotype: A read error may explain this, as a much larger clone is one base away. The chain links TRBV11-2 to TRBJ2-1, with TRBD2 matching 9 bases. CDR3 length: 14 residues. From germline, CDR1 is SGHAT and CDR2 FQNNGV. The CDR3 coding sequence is TGTGCCAGCAGACATGGGACTAGCATTAATGAGCGGTTCTTC. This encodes CASRHGTSINERFF.

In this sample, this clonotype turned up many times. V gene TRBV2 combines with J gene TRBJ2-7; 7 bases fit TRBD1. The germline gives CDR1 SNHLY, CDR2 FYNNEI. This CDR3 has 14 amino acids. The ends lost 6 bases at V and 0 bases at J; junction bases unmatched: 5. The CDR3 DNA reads TGTGCCAGCAGAGTCGGGACAGACTCCTACGAGCAGTACTTC. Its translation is CASRVGTDSYEQYF.

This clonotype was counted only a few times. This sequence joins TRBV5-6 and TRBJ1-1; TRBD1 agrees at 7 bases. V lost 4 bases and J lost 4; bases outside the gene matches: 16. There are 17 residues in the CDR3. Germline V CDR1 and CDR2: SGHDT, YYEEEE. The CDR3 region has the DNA TGTGCCAGCAGCCCGTCGACAGGGACCGTAGTGGGCACTGAAGCTTTCTTT. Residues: CASSPSTGTVVGTEAFF.

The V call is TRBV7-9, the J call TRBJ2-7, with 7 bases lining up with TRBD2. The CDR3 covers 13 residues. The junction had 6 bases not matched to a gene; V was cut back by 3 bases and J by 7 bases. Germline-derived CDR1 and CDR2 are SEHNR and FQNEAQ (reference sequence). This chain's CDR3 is CASSLGGIWEQYF. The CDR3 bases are TGTGCCAGCAGCTTGGGGGGGATCTGGGAGCAGTACTTC.

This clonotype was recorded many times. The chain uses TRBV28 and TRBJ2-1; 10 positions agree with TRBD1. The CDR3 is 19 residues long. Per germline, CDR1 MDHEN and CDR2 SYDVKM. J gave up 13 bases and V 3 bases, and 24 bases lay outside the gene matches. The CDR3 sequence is CASSFPGQGPINNEMEQFF. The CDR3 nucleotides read TGTGCCAGCAGTTTTCCGGGACAGGGGCCAATTAACAATGAGATGGAACAGTTCTTC.

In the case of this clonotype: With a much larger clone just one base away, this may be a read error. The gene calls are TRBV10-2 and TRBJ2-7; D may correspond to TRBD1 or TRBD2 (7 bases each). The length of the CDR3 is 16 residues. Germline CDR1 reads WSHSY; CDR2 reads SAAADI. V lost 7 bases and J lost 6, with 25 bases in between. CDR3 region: CASIKGRVQGGCEQYF. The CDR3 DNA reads TGCGCCAGCATAAAAGGCCGGGTCCAGGGGGGGTGCGAGCAGTACTTC.

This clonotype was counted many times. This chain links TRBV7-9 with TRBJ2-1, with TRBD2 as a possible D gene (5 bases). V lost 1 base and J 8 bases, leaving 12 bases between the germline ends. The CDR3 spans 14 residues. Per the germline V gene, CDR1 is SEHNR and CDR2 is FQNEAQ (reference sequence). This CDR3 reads CASSLGTGFDEQFF. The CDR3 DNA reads TGTGCCAGCAGCTTAGGAACGGGGTTTGATGAGCAGTTCTTC.

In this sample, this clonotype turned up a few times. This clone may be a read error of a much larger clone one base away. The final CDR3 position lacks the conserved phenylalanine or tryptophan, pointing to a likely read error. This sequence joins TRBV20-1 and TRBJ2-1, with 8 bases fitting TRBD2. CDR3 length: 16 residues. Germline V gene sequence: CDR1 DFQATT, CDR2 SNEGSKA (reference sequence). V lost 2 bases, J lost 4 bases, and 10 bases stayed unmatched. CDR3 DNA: TGCAGTGCTAGACCAGAGCGGGAGCTGAGGTACAATGAGCAGTTCTCC. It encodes CSARPERELRYNEQFS.

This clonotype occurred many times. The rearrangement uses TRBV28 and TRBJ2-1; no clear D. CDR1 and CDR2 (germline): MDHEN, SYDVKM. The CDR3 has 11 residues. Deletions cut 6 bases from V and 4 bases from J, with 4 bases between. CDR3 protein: CASRLYNEQFF. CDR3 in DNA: TGTGCCAGCAGACTATACAATGAGCAGTTCTTC.